The 28 T cell receptor beta chains below all came from one sample that was sequenced in a study of T cell repertoires in cytomegalovirus infection. TCRdb used MiXCR to reprocess the reads, holding one entry per CDR3 protein. This sample carries 300,000 or so distinct CDR3 sequences, roughly a tenth of them seen once, and the ten largest clones take less than 3%. The sequenced sample was PBMCs. Every receptor here comes from a human donor in good health (CMV status not recorded). Some clones in this sample may be carry-over from other donors' samples.

This chain's CDR3 is CSAGKDRGRGYGYTF. As DNA, the CDR3 is TGCAGTGCTGGGAAGGACAGGGGGCGAGGTTATGGCTACACCTTC. The V gene is TRBV20-1, the J gene TRBJ1-2, with 11 bases that match TRBD1. The length of the CDR3 is 15 residues. V shed 5 bases, J shed 5 bases, and the junction held 10 bases outside the gene matches. CDR1 and CDR2 from the germline V gene are DFQATT and SNEGSKA (reference sequence).

This clonotype came up many times. The chain uses TRBV6-2 or TRBV6-3 and TRBJ2-1; either TRBD1 or TRBD2 may fit D (5 bases each). The CDR3 totals 15 residues. With 2 bases removed from V and 7 bases from J, the gap between germline ends came to 15 bases. Germline V gene sequence: CDR1 MNHEY, CDR2 SVGEGT. CDR3 DNA sequence: TGTGCCAGCAGTTACAGAACTCTGGGACGGAATGAGCAGTTCTTC. This encodes CASSYRTLGRNEQFF.

The sample holds many counts of this clonotype. The CDR3 DNA is TGTGCCATCAGTAACGACAGGGACAATCAGCCCCAGCATTTT. It specifies CAISNDRDNQPQHF. This rearrangement joins TRBV10-3 to TRBJ1-5; 7 nucleotides align to TRBD1. Germline V lookup: CDR1 ENHRY, CDR2 SYGVKD. Trimming removed 5 bases from V and 3 bases from J; junction bases left unmatched: 4. The CDR3 is 14 residues long.

This clonotype was counted only a few times. The chain couples TRBV2 to TRBJ2-1; 7 bases agree with TRBD1. The CDR3 is made up of 14 amino acids. Germline assignment: CDR1 SNHLY and CDR2 FYNNEI. V shed 6 bases and J 6 bases; nucleotides not matched to a gene: 8. The CDR3 region has the DNA TGTGCCAGCAGAACTGAGTGGACAGGCAATGAGCAGTTCTTC. Residues: CASRTEWTGNEQFF.

This clonotype was detected ten times or more. V usage is TRBV29-1 and J usage is TRBJ1-1; 7 bases match TRBD1. J was trimmed by 5 bases and V by 2 bases; bases with no gene match: 8. Germline V gives CDR1 SQVTM, CDR2 ANQGSEA. The CDR3 covers 14 residues. In DNA form, the CDR3 reads TGCAGCGTTGAACGGGGTCAGGGGGGAACTGAAGCTTTCTTT. Translating gives CSVERGQGGTEAFF.

The gene calls are TRBV20-1 and TRBJ1-2; D is possibly TRBD1 (5 bases). Per germline, CDR1 DFQATT and CDR2 SNEGSKA (reference sequence). V was shortened by 1 base and J by 1 base, with 16 bases between the two germline ends. The CDR3 has 16 amino acids. CDR3 region: CSARAHGTGVNYGYTF. The DNA for the CDR3 is TGCAGTGCTAGAGCCCATGGGACGGGAGTTAACTATGGCTACACCTTC.

There are many counts of this clonotype. The rearrangement uses TRBV7-2 and TRBJ1-1; a weak D match, TRBD1 (5 bases). The V and J ends lost 0 bases and 2 bases respectively, with 7 bases between them. The CDR3 runs 14 residues. The germline CDR1 and CDR2 sequences are SGHTA and FQGNSA. The DNA of the CDR3 is TGTGCCAGCAGCTTAGCCAGGGCTAACACTGAAGCTTTCTTT. Protein sequence: CASSLARANTEAFF. Full variable domain (remainder filled in from reference TRBV7-2 and TRBJ1-1): GAGVSQSPSNKVTEKGKDVELRCDPISGHTALYWYRQSLGQGLEFLIYFQGNSAPDKSGLPSDRFSAERTGGSVSTLTIQRTQQEDSAVYLCASSLARANTEAFFGQGTRLTVV.

The V and J genes are TRBV20-1 and TRBJ2-1; D is unresolved. Germline loops: CDR1 DFQATT, CDR2 SNEGSKA (reference sequence). The CDR3 runs 15 residues. Trimming pared 0 bases from V and 4 bases from J, leaving 13 bases between. The CDR3 is CSAREAKRRYNEQFF. Written as DNA, the CDR3 is TGCAGTGCTAGAGAGGCGAAACGGAGATACAATGAGCAGTTCTTC.

A few counts support this clonotype. The chain combines TRBV27 with TRBJ1-2, with TRBD1 as a possible D gene (6 bases). Trimming removed 5 bases at V and 2 bases at J, with 12 bases between. The CDR3 sequence is 14 residues long. Germline loops: CDR1 MNHEY, CDR2 SMNVEV (reference sequence). For the CDR3, the DNA is TGTGCCAGCAGTACCTCTAGGGGGAACTATGGCTACACCTTC. This sequence encodes CASSTSRGNYGYTF.

V usage is TRBV29-1 and J usage is TRBJ2-5, with D possibly matching TRBD2 (7 bases). V was pared by 1 base and J by 5 bases, with 17 bases between. Germline V lookup: CDR1 SQVTM, CDR2 ANQGSEA. CDR3 length equals 15 residues. CDR3 amino acids: CSVEVLGGPRETQYF. The DNA for the CDR3 is TGCAGCGTTGAAGTGTTGGGGGGGCCCCGGGAGACCCAGTACTTC.

In its sample, this clonotype was seen many times. The V and J genes are TRBV6-6 and TRBJ1-6, with D perhaps matching TRBD1 (6 bases). V was clipped by 0 bases and J by 5 bases, with 11 bases between them. This CDR3 is 16 amino acids long. The germline V gene encodes CDR1 MNHNY and CDR2 SVGAGI (reference sequence). CDR3 protein: CASSYSLGGNNSPLHF. The CDR3 DNA sequence: TGTGCCAGCAGTTACTCTCTAGGGGGAAATAATTCACCCCTCCACTTT.

The sample holds many counts of this clonotype. J is TRBJ2-7 and V is TRBV28, with D unresolved. Germline V gives CDR1 MDHEN, CDR2 SYDVKM. V was clipped by 7 bases and J by 0 bases, with 13 bases between them. CDR3 length: 14 amino acids. The chain's CDR3 is CASTPRTLSYEQYF. The CDR3 DNA is TGTGCCAGCACCCCGCGCACCCTCTCCTACGAGCAGTACTTC. The full variable domain, its missing parts supplied by reference TRBV28 and TRBJ2-7, is DVKVTQSSRYLVKRTGEKVFLECVQDMDHENMFWYRQDPGLGLRLIYFSYDVKMKEKGDIPEGYSVSREKKERFSLILESASTNQTSMYLCASTPRTLSYEQYFGPGTRLTVT.

In this sample, this clonotype turned up a few times. The chain recombines TRBV10-3 with TRBJ1-6; 12 nucleotides match TRBD1. The trim removed 4 bases at V and 9 bases at J, leaving 4 bases unmatched. This CDR3 contains 15 residues. Germline CDR1 ENHRY, CDR2 SYGVKD. The CDR3 DNA reads TGTGCCATCAGTGGCGGGACAGGGGGCGCTTCACCCCTCCACTTT. Protein product: CAISGGTGGASPLHF.

This clonotype has a count of ten or more. The CDR3, as DNA: TGTGCCAGCATGGGCTACACTGAAGCTTTCTTT. It is translated as CASMGYTEAFF. The rearrangement links TRBV2 to TRBJ1-1; D not certain. This CDR3 contains 11 residues. CDR1 is SNHLY, CDR2 FYNNEI, per germline. Trimming stripped 7 bases from V and 3 bases from J, with 6 bases between.

This clonotype has at least ten counts. The J gene is TRBJ2-2, the V gene TRBV10-3; D is ambiguous. Trimming pared 0 bases from V and 6 bases from J, leaving 8 bases between. The CDR3 contains 14 residues. Germline-derived CDR1 and CDR2 are ENHRY and SYGVKD. As DNA, the CDR3 is TGTGCCATCAGTGAGTCGAAGCTTTCCGGGGAGCTGTTTTTT. Its protein is CAISESKLSGELFF.

This clonotype was picked up many times. The J gene is TRBJ2-7, the V gene TRBV12-3 or TRBV12-4; D is unclear. There are 12 residues in the CDR3. V shed 6 bases and J shed 0 bases, with 6 bases lying between them. CDR3 sequence: CASRTSSYEQYF. The CDR3, as DNA: TGTGCCAGCAGGACTTCCTCCTACGAGCAGTACTTC.

The genes are TRBV2 and TRBJ2-7; 12 positions agree with TRBD1. V shed 6 bases, J shed 12 bases, and the junction held 21 bases outside the gene matches. CDR3 length: 17 amino acids. Germline CDR1 SNHLY, CDR2 FYNNEI. This CDR3 reads CASRLPRDRGQKLKMYV. CDR3 in DNA: TGTGCCAGCAGACTCCCCCGGGACAGGGGGCAGAAATTGAAGATGTACGTC.

The rearrangement joins TRBV20-1 to TRBJ2-5; 7 nucleotides match TRBD1. This CDR3 is 13 amino acids long. The V gene's germline CDR1 is DFQATT and CDR2 SNEGSKA (reference sequence). The V gene end was trimmed by 0 bases and the J gene end by 6 bases; junction bases not matched to a gene: 4. The CDR3 protein is CSAREQGFQTQYF. For the CDR3, the DNA is TGCAGTGCTAGAGAACAGGGGTTTCAGACCCAGTACTTC.

The table lists this clonotype with many counts. V is TRBV28 and J is TRBJ2-7; D may be TRBD1 (5 bases). V was cut by 2 bases and J by 2 bases, with 7 bases left in between. This CDR3 region has 13 residues. Germline CDR1 is MDHEN and CDR2 is SYDVKM. The CDR3 bases are TGTGCCAGCAGTTTAGGGGCTACCTACGAGCAGTACGTC. Translation gives CASSLGATYEQYV.

This clonotype was observed at least ten times. The genes are TRBV20-1 and TRBJ2-1; D ambiguous. Germline CDR1 DFQATT, CDR2 SNEGSKA (reference sequence). Trimming cost V 0 bases and J 5 bases, with 14 bases left between them. The CDR3 covers 15 residues. The CDR3 region is CSARDPARPNNEQFF. CDR3 bases: TGCAGTGCTAGAGATCCCGCCCGGCCCAACAATGAGCAGTTCTTC.

This clonotype has a count of ten or more. This rearrangement joins TRBV7-2 to TRBJ1-6, with 8 nucleotides matching TRBD1. V dropped 1 base and J dropped 0; count of bases not matched to a gene: 5. Germline-derived CDR1 and CDR2 are SGHTA and FQGNSA. This CDR3 has 18 amino acids. The CDR3 DNA sequence: TGTGCCAGCAGCTTAGACAGGGGGACTAGCTCCTATAATTCACCCCTCCACTTT. Its protein product is CASSLDRGTSSYNSPLHF.

This clonotype was detected many times. This chain uses TRBV20-1 with TRBJ2-5, with D hard to call. Germline CDR1 reads DFQATT; CDR2 reads SNEGSKA (reference sequence). The CDR3 extends over 12 amino acids. The CDR3 DNA reads as TGCGGGATTACGACCGAACAAGAGACCCAGTACTTC. It specifies CGITTEQETQYF.

This clonotype was counted at least ten times. This chain connects TRBV6-2 or TRBV6-3 to TRBJ1-1, with a possible D match to TRBD1 (6 bases). The V gene lost 2 bases and the J gene lost 6 bases, with 10 bases spanning the gap. This CDR3 has 13 residues. CDR1 and CDR2 (germline): MNHEY, SVGEGT. In DNA form, the CDR3 reads TGTGCCAGCAGTTACCTGGCAGGGGCTGAAGCTTTCTTT. Translating it yields CASSYLAGAEAFF.

This clonotype was recorded at least ten times. Written as DNA, the CDR3 is TGTGCCAGTAGTATGTCGACAGGGGGCACAGATACGCAGTATTTT. Translated: CASSMSTGGTDTQYF. V usage is TRBV19 and J usage is TRBJ2-3; TRBD1 matches 8 bases. The CDR3 has 15 residues. V shed 3 bases, J shed 1 base, and the junction held 3 bases outside the gene matches. CDR1 is LNHDA and CDR2 is SQIVND in the germline V gene (reference sequence).

This clonotype was observed at least ten times. This rearrangement joins TRBV28 to TRBJ2-2; D is undetermined. The CDR3 loop spans 13 amino acids. Between the trimmed V and J ends, which lost 7 bases and 5 bases, there was a span of 11 bases. Germline V CDR1 and CDR2: MDHEN, SYDVKM. The CDR3: CASITFQTGELFF. In DNA form, the CDR3 reads TGTGCCAGCATAACCTTCCAGACCGGGGAGCTGTTTTTT.

This clonotype was seen many times. The V and J genes are TRBV6-2 or TRBV6-3 and TRBJ1-6; no firm D call. Looked up from germline, CDR1 is MNHEY and CDR2 is SVGEGT. Trimming stripped 0 bases from V and 8 bases from J, with 2 bases between. This CDR3 is 12 amino acids long. CDR3 nucleotide sequence: TGTGCCAGCAGTTACTCGGATTCACCCCTCCACTTT. It codes for CASSYSDSPLHF.

This clonotype appeared many times. V and J are TRBV7-9 and TRBJ2-7; TRBD1 matches 7 bases. The germline V gene has CDR1 SEHNR and CDR2 FQNEAQ (reference sequence). This CDR3 contains 14 residues. With V trimmed by 5 bases and J by 9 bases, 13 bases remained unmatched. CDR3 DNA: TGTGCCAGCAGCCTCGGGACAGACTCATGGGGGCAGTACGTC. Its protein is CASSLGTDSWGQYV.

This clonotype was found many times. The chain couples TRBV6-2 or TRBV6-3 to TRBJ2-5; 9 bases agree with TRBD2. The CDR3 spans 19 residues. Germline values: CDR1 MNHEY, CDR2 SVGEGT. V trimming: 1 base; J trimming: 1 base; junction bases outside the gene matches: 13. CDR3 sequence (DNA): TGTGCCAGCAGTTACTATAGCGGGGGCCTGCTCAGAGGCCAAGAGACCCAGTACTTC. It is translated as CASSYYSGGLLRGQETQYF.